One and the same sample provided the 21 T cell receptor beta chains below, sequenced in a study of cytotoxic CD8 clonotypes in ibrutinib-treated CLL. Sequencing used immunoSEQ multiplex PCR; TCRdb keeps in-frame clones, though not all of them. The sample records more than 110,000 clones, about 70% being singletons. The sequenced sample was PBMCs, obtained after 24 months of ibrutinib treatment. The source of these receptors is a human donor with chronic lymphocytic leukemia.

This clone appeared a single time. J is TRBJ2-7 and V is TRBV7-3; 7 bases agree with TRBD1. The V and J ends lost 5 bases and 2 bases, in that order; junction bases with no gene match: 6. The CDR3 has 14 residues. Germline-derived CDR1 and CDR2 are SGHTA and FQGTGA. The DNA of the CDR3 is TGTGCCAGCAGCCCCACCGGGACAGCCTACGAGCAGTACTTC. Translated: CASSPTGTAYEQYF.

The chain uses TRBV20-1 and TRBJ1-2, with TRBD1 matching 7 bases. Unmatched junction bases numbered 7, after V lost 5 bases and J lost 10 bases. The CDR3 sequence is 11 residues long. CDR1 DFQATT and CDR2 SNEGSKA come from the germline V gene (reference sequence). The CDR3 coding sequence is TGCAGTGCTGCCCAACAGGGGCACTACACCTTC. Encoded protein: CSAAQQGHYTF.

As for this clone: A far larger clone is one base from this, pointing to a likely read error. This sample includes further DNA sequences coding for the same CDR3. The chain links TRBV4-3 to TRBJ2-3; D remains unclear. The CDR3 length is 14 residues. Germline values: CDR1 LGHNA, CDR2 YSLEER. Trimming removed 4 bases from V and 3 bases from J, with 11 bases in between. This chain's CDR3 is CASSRQELTDTQYF. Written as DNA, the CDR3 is TGCGCCAGCAGCCGGCAGGAGCTAACAGATACGCAGTATTTT.

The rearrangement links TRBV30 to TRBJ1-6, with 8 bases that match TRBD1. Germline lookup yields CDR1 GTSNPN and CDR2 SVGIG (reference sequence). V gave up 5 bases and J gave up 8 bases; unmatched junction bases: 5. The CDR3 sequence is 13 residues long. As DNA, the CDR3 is TGTGCCTGGGGACAGGGCGGGGATTCACCCCTCCACTTT. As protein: CAWGQGGDSPLHF.

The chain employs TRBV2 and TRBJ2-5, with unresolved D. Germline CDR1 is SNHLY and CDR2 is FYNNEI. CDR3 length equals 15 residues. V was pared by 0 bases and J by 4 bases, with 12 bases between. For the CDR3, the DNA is TGTGCCAGCAGTGAAGCGCTTTGGGGTGGAGAGACCCAGTACTTC. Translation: CASSEALWGGETQYF.

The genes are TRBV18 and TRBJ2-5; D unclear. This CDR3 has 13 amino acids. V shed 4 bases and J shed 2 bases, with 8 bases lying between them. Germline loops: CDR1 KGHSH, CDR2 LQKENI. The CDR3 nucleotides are TGTGCCAGCTCACTAGCCCCTCAAGAGACCCAGTACTTC. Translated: CASSLAPQETQYF.

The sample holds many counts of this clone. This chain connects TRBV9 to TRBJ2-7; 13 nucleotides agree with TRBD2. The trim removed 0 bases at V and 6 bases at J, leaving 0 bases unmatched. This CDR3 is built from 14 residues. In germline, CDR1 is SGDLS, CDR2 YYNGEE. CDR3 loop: CASSVGTSGSEQYF. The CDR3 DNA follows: TGTGCCAGCAGCGTAGGGACTAGCGGGAGCGAGCAGTACTTC.

This CDR3 reads CASRLAGPDTQYF. In DNA, the CDR3 is TGTGCCAGCCGGCTAGCGGGGCCAGATACGCAGTATTTT. The chain is built from TRBV7-9 and TRBJ2-3, with TRBD2 matching over 9 bases. The germline V gene has CDR1 SEHNR and CDR2 FQNEAQ (reference sequence). This CDR3 comprises 13 residues. The junction had 4 bases not matched to a gene; V was cut back by 8 bases and J by 4 bases.

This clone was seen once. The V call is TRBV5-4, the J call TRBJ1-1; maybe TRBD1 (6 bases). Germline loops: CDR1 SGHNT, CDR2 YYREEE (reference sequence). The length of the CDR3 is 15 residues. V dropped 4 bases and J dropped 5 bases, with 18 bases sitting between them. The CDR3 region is CASSPGTNRETEAFF. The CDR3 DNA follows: TGTGCCAGCAGCCCCGGGACCAACAGGGAAACTGAAGCTTTCTTT.

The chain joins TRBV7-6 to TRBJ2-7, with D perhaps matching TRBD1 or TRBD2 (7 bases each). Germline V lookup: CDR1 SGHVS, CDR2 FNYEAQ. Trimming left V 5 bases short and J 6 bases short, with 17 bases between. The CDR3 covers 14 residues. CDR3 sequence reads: CASSQLARGGEQYF. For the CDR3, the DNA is TGTGCCAGCAGCCAGCTGGCCAGGGGGGGCGAGCAGTACTTC.

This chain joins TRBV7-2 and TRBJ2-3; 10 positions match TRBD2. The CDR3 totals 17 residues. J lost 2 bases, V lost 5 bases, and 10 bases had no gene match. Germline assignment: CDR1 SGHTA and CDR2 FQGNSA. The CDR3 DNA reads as TGTGCCAGCAGCCCCCGGACTAGCGGATGGGCCACAGATACGCAGTATTTT. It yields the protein CASSPRTSGWATDTQYF.

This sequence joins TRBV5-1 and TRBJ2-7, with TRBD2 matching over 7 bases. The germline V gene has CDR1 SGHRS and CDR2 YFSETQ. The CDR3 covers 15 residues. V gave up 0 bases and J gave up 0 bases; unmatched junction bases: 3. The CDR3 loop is CASSLAGTNSYEQYF. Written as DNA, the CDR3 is TGCGCCAGCAGCTTGGCCGGGACTAACTCCTACGAGCAGTACTTC.

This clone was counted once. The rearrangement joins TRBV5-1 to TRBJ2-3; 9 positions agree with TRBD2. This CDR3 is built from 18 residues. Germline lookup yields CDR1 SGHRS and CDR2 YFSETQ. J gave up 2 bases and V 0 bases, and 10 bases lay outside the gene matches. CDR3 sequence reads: CASSLGAGGRYHTDTQYF. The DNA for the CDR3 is TGCGCCAGCAGCTTGGGTGCGGGGGGGCGTTACCACACAGATACGCAGTATTTT.

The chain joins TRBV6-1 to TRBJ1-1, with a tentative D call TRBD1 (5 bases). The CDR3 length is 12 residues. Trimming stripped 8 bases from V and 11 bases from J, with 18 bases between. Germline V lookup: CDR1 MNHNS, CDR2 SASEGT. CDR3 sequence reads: CASRGGAPGAFF. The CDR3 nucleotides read TGTGCCAGCCGGGGGGGTGCACCTGGGGCTTTCTTT.

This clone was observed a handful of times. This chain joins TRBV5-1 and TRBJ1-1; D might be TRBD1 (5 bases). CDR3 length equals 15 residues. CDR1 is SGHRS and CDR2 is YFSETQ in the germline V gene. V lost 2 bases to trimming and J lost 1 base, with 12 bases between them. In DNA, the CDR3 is TGCGCCAGCAGCTTCCAGACAGCCCAGAACACTGAAGCTTTCTTT. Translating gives CASSFQTAQNTEAFF.

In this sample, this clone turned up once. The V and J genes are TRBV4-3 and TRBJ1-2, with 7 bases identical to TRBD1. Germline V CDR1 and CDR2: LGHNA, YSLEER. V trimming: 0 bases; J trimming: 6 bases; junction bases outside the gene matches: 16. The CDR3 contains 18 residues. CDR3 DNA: TGCGCCAGCAGCCAAGACCATCGGAATGCAGGGGGGGTCCATGGCTACACCTTC. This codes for CASSQDHRNAGGVHGYTF.

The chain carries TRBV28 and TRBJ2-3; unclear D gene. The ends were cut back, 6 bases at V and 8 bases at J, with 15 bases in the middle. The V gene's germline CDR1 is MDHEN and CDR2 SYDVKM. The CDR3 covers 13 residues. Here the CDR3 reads CASSLSAPLTQYF. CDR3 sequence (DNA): TGTGCCAGCAGCCTATCAGCCCCCCTTACGCAGTATTTT.

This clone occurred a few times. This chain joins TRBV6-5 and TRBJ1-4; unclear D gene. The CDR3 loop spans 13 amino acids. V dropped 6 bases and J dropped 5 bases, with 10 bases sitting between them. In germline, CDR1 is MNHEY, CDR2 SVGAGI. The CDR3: CASSRTRNEKLFF. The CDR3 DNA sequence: TGTGCCAGCAGCCGAACTCGAAATGAAAAACTGTTTTTT.

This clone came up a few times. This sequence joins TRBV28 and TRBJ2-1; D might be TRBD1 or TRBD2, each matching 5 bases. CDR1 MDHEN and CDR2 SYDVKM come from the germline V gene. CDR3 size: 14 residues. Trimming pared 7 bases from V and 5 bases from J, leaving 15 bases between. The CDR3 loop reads CASIRGWGNNEQFF. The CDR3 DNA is TGTGCCAGCATCCGGGGCTGGGGGAACAATGAGCAGTTCTTC.

This CDR3 reads CASSWSATNYGYTF. The CDR3 DNA reads as TGTGCCAGCAGTTGGTCAGCTACTAACTATGGCTACACCTTC. The chain is built from TRBV6-5 and TRBJ1-2; D is ambiguous. The germline V gene encodes CDR1 MNHEY and CDR2 SVGAGI. CDR3 length equals 14 residues. V lost 4 bases and J lost 0, with 9 bases in between.

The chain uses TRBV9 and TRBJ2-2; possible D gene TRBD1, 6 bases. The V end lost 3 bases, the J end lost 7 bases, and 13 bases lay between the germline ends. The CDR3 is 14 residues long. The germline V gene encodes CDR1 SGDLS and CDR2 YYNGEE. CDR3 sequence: CASSESQGGGELFF. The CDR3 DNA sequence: TGTGCCAGCAGCGAGTCACAGGGTGGCGGGGAGCTGTTTTTT.